The 20 T cell receptor beta chains reported below all come from one sample, sequenced in a study of blood T cells in healthy people across ages. Through a sample-barcoded 5' primer and a J-beta primer mix, a second PCR was run for roughly 6 to 12 cycles. MiXCR, run by TCRdb on the 5' RACE reads, gives a single entry per CDR3 protein. The data show 600,000 or so distinct CDR3 sequences, approximately 30% seen once. Sequencing used blood. The receptors shown here come from a woman aged 80 or older in good health.

J is TRBJ1-2 and V is TRBV11-3; weak D call: TRBD1 (6 bases). V was pared by 5 bases and J by 5 bases, with 9 bases between. Germline V gene data show CDR1 as SGHNT and CDR2 as YENEEA. This CDR3 contains 12 residues. In DNA, the CDR3 is TGTGCCAGCAGCCACAGGGATTATGGCTACACCTTC. Protein: CASSHRDYGYTF.

The chain couples TRBV20-1 to TRBJ1-5; no clear D. CDR1 and CDR2 from the germline V gene are DFQATT and SNEGSKA (reference sequence). The length of the CDR3 is 16 residues. Trimming stripped 5 bases from V and 0 bases from J, with 17 bases between. CDR3 loop: CSAGLDQDYSNQPQHF. For the CDR3, the DNA is TGCAGTGCTGGCCTGGACCAGGACTATAGCAATCAGCCCCAGCATTTT.

The table lists this clonotype with many counts. The V and J genes are TRBV5-1 and TRBJ2-5, with D unclear. The CDR3 is 16 residues long. The V end was cut by 1 base, the J end by 0 bases, with 13 bases between. Per germline, CDR1 SGHRS and CDR2 YFSETQ. CDR3 sequence (DNA): TGCGCCAGCAGCTTGTCCCCGACCCTGTACCAAGAGACCCAGTACTTC. Its translation: CASSLSPTLYQETQYF.

This clonotype was seen a single time. The chain employs TRBV20-1 and TRBJ2-7, with 10 bases fitting TRBD2. The J segment lost 5 bases and the V segment lost 7 bases, leaving 11 bases of the junction unmatched. Germline CDR1 and CDR2: DFQATT and SNEGSKA (reference sequence). The length of the CDR3 is 14 residues. CDR3 in amino acids: CSVSTTSGFDEQYF. CDR3 DNA: TGCAGTGTTAGTACGACTAGCGGGTTCGACGAGCAGTACTTC.

A note on this clonotype: This may stem from a read error, because a much larger clone lies one nucleotide away. V gene TRBV28 combines with J gene TRBJ2-3; D is perhaps TRBD1 (5 bases). The CDR3 covers 15 residues. From germline, CDR1 is MDHEN and CDR2 SYDVKM. The V gene lost 2 bases and the J gene lost 5 bases, with 14 bases spanning the gap. This chain's CDR3 is CASSLAVGHIDTQYF. The CDR3 DNA is TGTGCCAGCAGTTTAGCGGTGGGGCACATAGATACGCAGTATTTT.

Of note for this clonotype: Germline and junction disagree at one end, which may indicate a read error. This rearrangement joins TRBV25-1 to TRBJ1-2, with D tentatively TRBD1 (6 bases). CDR1 is MGHDK, CDR2 SYGVNS, per germline. The CDR3 loop spans 12 amino acids. In DNA form, the CDR3 reads TGTGCCAGCACCGGGGGCGAAGTTGGCTGCACCTTC. Translated: CASTGGEVGCTF.

V and J are TRBV12-3 or TRBV12-4 and TRBJ2-2; weak D call: TRBD1 (6 bases). This CDR3 spans 15 amino acids. V was pared by 1 base and J by 6 bases, with 12 bases between. DNA of the CDR3: TGTGCCAGCAGTTTAGGGACCCAGGGGTCCGGGGAGCTGTTTTTT. The encoded protein is CASSLGTQGSGELFF.

Points on this clonotype: Germline is not matched at one junction end, which may reflect a read error. V and J are TRBV11-2 and TRBJ2-6; 10 nucleotides match TRBD2. The CDR3 runs 17 residues. Looked up from germline, CDR1 is SGHAT and CDR2 is FQNNGV. The CDR3 loop is CAGSPIAGGSGANVLTF. The CDR3 nucleotides read TGTGCCGGCAGCCCCATAGCGGGGGGCTCTGGGGCCAACGTCCTGACTTTC.

This clonotype was counted many times. The chain recombines TRBV7-3 with TRBJ2-1; D perhaps matches TRBD2 (5 bases). CDR1 SGHTA and CDR2 FQGTGA come from the germline V gene. V was trimmed by 2 bases and J by 8 bases, leaving 10 bases between them. The CDR3 loop spans 13 amino acids. As DNA, the CDR3 is TGTGCCAGCAGCTTACTAGCAGGCGATGAGCAGTTCTTC. Translating it yields CASSLLAGDEQFF.

The V call is TRBV2, the J call TRBJ2-1; TRBD2 matches 9 bases. CDR3 length: 16 residues. The ends lost 2 bases at V and 3 bases at J; junction bases unmatched: 5. Germline CDR1 SNHLY, CDR2 FYNNEI. In DNA, the CDR3 is TGTGCCAGCAGTGAATTTAAAGCGGGAGGCTACAATGAGCAGTTCTTC. Encoded protein: CASSEFKAGGYNEQFF.

This clonotype was picked up a small number of times. A much more abundant neighbour one base away suggests this may be a read error. This rearrangement joins TRBV4-1 to TRBJ2-1; 7 bases line up with TRBD2. CDR3 length equals 16 residues. The germline V gene encodes CDR1 MGHRA and CDR2 YSYEKL. The V segment lost 6 bases and the J segment 5 bases; nucleotides outside the gene matches: 13. The DNA of the CDR3 is TGCGCCAGCAGTCTCGAGCGGGGTCTTCGTCACAATGAGCAGTTCTTC. The encoded protein is CASSLERGLRHNEQFF.

In its sample, this clonotype was seen a few times. The gene calls are TRBV6-1 and TRBJ1-4, with D perhaps matching TRBD1 (5 bases). The CDR3 extends over 14 amino acids. Per germline, CDR1 MNHNS and CDR2 SASEGT. The ends were cut back, 5 bases at V and 5 bases at J, with 12 bases in the middle. The CDR3 region is CASSPRGVNEKLFF. Written as DNA, the CDR3 is TGTGCCAGCAGTCCGAGGGGAGTAAATGAAAAACTGTTTTTT.

V is TRBV4-2 and J is TRBJ2-2; TRBD2 matches 12 bases. The CDR3 is made up of 19 amino acids. Trimming at V came to 3 bases and at J to 6 bases, leaving 14 bases not matched to a gene. Germline V gene data show CDR1 as LGHNA and CDR2 as YNFKEQ. The CDR3 nucleotides are TGTGCCAGCAGCCAGGACTCTCTAGCGGGGGGGCTTCGAGCCGGGGAGCTGTTTTTT. It yields the protein CASSQDSLAGGLRAGELFF.

This clonotype showed up many times. The chain uses TRBV6-1 and TRBJ1-5; a possible D gene is TRBD1 (6 bases). The CDR3 is 15 amino acids. The V gene lost 1 base and the J gene lost 7 bases, with 14 bases spanning the gap. Germline V gene sequence: CDR1 MNHNS, CDR2 SASEGT. The CDR3 region has the DNA TGTGCCAGCAGTGAAGTGGGCAGGGGAGGCCAGCCCCAGCATTTT. It specifies CASSEVGRGGQPQHF.

This clonotype was seen at least ten times. The chain employs TRBV5-6 and TRBJ2-1; a weak D match, TRBD2 (5 bases). The CDR3 spans 16 residues. Trimming took 0 bases from V and 0 from J, leaving 10 bases between them. CDR1 is SGHDT and CDR2 is YYEEEE in the germline V gene. This chain's CDR3 is CASSLVGLSSYNEQFF. DNA for the CDR3: TGTGCCAGCAGCTTGGTTGGACTGAGCTCCTACAATGAGCAGTTCTTC.

This clonotype showed up many times. The rearrangement uses TRBV20-1 and TRBJ2-1, with D possibly matching TRBD1 (5 bases). V was trimmed by 3 bases and J by 6 bases, leaving 12 bases between them. Germline CDR1 reads DFQATT; CDR2 reads SNEGSKA (reference sequence). The CDR3 covers 13 residues. The CDR3 here is CSASLTVGNEQFF. Written as DNA, the CDR3 is TGCAGTGCTAGCTTGACAGTTGGCAATGAGCAGTTCTTC.

This clonotype occurred many times. The chain uses TRBV7-2 and TRBJ2-5, with D possibly being TRBD2 (7 bases). V was shortened by 5 bases and J by 6 bases, with 13 bases between the two germline ends. The CDR3 has 13 amino acids. The germline CDR1 and CDR2 sequences are SGHTA and FQGNSA. CDR3 residues: CASSPGGAQTQYF. The CDR3 DNA follows: TGTGCCAGCAGCCCTGGGGGGGCTCAGACCCAGTACTTC.

This clonotype was picked up a small number of times. This sequence joins TRBV5-1 and TRBJ2-2; D call uncertain. CDR1 is SGHRS, CDR2 YFSETQ, per germline. V was pared by 0 bases and J by 4 bases, with 10 bases between. This CDR3 spans 15 amino acids. CDR3 bases: TGCGCCAGCAGCTTGGAGACTGATGTCACCGGGGAGCTGTTTTTT. Amino acid sequence: CASSLETDVTGELFF.

This clonotype has at least ten counts. The genes are TRBV30 and TRBJ1-2; D may be TRBD1 (5 bases). The CDR3 sequence is 15 residues long. CDR1 is GTSNPN and CDR2 is SVGIG in the germline V gene (reference sequence). The V end lost 3 bases, the J end lost 3 bases, and 17 bases lay between the germline ends. CDR3 region: CAWRAGARGDYGYTF. In nucleotides, the CDR3 is TGTGCCTGGAGAGCTGGGGCCCGGGGGGACTATGGCTACACCTTC.

The chain links TRBV18 to TRBJ2-5; D gene uncertain. CDR3 length: 15 amino acids. CDR1 is KGHSH and CDR2 is LQKENI in the germline V gene. V was pared by 2 bases and J by 3 bases, with 13 bases between. The chain's CDR3 is CASSPFRQPEETQYF. DNA of the CDR3: TGTGCCAGCTCACCATTCCGACAACCGGAAGAGACCCAGTACTTC.